The 8 T cell receptor beta chains below come from one sample, sequenced in a study of identical twins. TCRdb reprocessed the 5' RACE reads via MiXCR and lists one record per CDR3 protein. Seen here are about 530,000 distinct CDR3 sequences, about a fifth observed once, and the top ten hold approximately 0.52%. Separately, the same data were catalogued under a study of yellow fever vaccine responses in identical twins.

Input material: CD4+ T cells sorted from blood. These receptors originate from a woman aged 18-29 years in good health.

This clonotype has only a few counts. The chain has TRBV7-9 and TRBJ1-4, with unresolved D. Trimming took off 5 bases at V and 0 bases at J, with 13 bases between the two ends. Germline CDR1 and CDR2: SEHNR and FQNEAQ (reference sequence). CDR3 length: 16 residues. The CDR3 DNA reads TGTGCCAGCAGCCCGGAGGGCACCTCAACTAATGAAAAACTGTTTTTT. Its protein is CASSPEGTSTNEKLFF.

This rearrangement joins TRBV5-1 to TRBJ2-3, with 7 bases lining up with TRBD1. The CDR3 contains 14 residues. The V segment lost 4 bases and the J segment 4 bases; nucleotides outside the gene matches: 6. CDR1 and CDR2 (germline): SGHRS, YFSETQ. CDR3 region: CASSGRTGADTQYF. The DNA for the CDR3 is TGCGCCAGCAGCGGAAGAACAGGGGCAGATACGCAGTATTTT.

The table lists this clonotype with a few counts. The gene calls are TRBV12-3 or TRBV12-4 and TRBJ1-5; D is unclear. The CDR3 has 15 residues. With 3 bases removed from V and 4 bases from J, the gap between germline ends came to 13 bases. CDR3 sequence reads: CASSLAGGPNQPQHF. DNA of the CDR3: TGTGCCAGCAGTTTGGCAGGCGGACCTAATCAGCCCCAGCATTTT.

This clonotype was found a few times. The chain employs TRBV12-3 or TRBV12-4 and TRBJ2-7; no clear D. V was clipped by 2 bases and J by 5 bases, with 10 bases between them. The CDR3 sequence is 13 residues long. The CDR3 sequence is CASSLRHLHEQYV. The CDR3 DNA sequence: TGTGCCAGCAGTTTACGGCACCTCCACGAGCAGTACGTC.

This clonotype was counted ten times or more. V gene TRBV12-3 or TRBV12-4 combines with J gene TRBJ1-6; D is undetermined. V shed 5 bases and J shed 7 bases, with 12 bases lying between them. The CDR3 is 14 residues long. CDR3 protein: CASSVRADNSPLHF. The CDR3 DNA reads TGTGCCAGCAGTGTAAGGGCTGACAATTCACCCCTCCACTTT.

This clonotype occurred a few times. The V gene is TRBV3-1, the J gene TRBJ2-3; D may be TRBD2 (5 bases). The V gene's germline CDR1 is LGHDT and CDR2 YNNKEL (reference sequence). V shed 3 bases and J shed 0 bases, with 13 bases lying between them. This CDR3 has 16 amino acids. The CDR3 nucleotides read TGTGCCAGCAGCCACGTGAGGACTGCTAGCACAGATACGCAGTATTTT. Translated, it gives CASSHVRTASTDTQYF.

J is TRBJ1-2 and V is TRBV6-1, with D tentatively TRBD1 (5 bases). The CDR3 runs 14 residues. The V gene's germline CDR1 is MNHNS and CDR2 SASEGT. Trimming took off 5 bases at V and 5 bases at J, with 15 bases between the two ends. CDR3 residues: CASSPGTLGYGYTF. The CDR3 DNA sequence: TGTGCCAGCAGTCCGGGGACGCTAGGGTATGGCTACACCTTC.

This clonotype occurred once. The V gene is TRBV10-3, the J gene TRBJ2-3; D could derive from TRBD1 or TRBD2 (5 bases each). The CDR3 is made up of 12 amino acids. The germline V gene encodes CDR1 ENHRY and CDR2 SYGVKD. Trimming stripped 8 bases from V and 0 bases from J, with 6 bases between. CDR3 nucleotide sequence: TGTGCCATCGGGGGAAGCACAGATACGCAGTATTTT. Translation gives CAIGGSTDTQYF.